In this sample, the clone carrying this TCR beta chain turned up a few times. Antigen specificity is unknown. The data derive from a study of T cells after yellow fever vaccination. A universal primer site and UMIs were added as TCR cDNA was made by 5'RACE template switching. TCRdb redid the calling of the 5' RACE reads with MiXCR, one entry per CDR3 protein. The table shows 300,000 to 400,000 distinct CDR3 sequences, with about 7.8% occurring only once. Study findings and constraints: The CD4 and CD8 compartments had a small share of their clonotypes in common. A weaker but faster secondary response was observed, peaking on day 5 versus 15.

The CDR3 length is 17 residues. Trimming took off 4 bases at V and 2 bases at J, with 20 bases between the two ends. Germline-derived CDR1 and CDR2 are SEHNR and FQNEAQ (reference sequence). The chain couples TRBV7-9 to TRBJ1-2; D is perhaps TRBD1 (5 bases). This specimen consisted of PBMCs, obtained roughly 45 days after the first yellow fever vaccination. This clonotype was obtained from a man in his late teens or twenties who received the YFV17D yellow fever vaccine. Written as DNA, the CDR3 is TGTGCCAGCAGCTCCCTTCCGGACAATTATATCAACTATGGCTACACCTTC. Protein sequence: CASSSLPDNYINYGYTF.